This TCR beta chain stems from a study of Ad26.COV2.S vaccination and SARS-CoV-2 variants. Study-wide results and caveats: Post-vaccination breadth of spike-specific CD8+ and CD4+ T cell responses was reportedly substantial.

Generated by immunoSEQ multiplex PCR, the TCRdb table keeps only in-frame clones and is missing some. In the table there are around 350,000 clones, roughly 84% of which are singletons. Specified treatment: roughly 18 received Ad26.COV2.S at low or high dose, single or two shots; a few received placebo; per-sample allocation not given. Repertoires come from day 63 after the first vaccine or placebo injection. An Ad26 vector was used to express Wuhan-strain SARS-CoV-2 spike as the vaccine. Regarding this clone: Its specificity is not known.

Trimming left V 6 bases short and J 5 bases short, with 14 bases between. The length of the CDR3 is 13 residues. In germline, CDR1 is MNHEY, CDR2 SMNVEV (reference sequence). The material sequenced was peripheral blood, taken in a trial of Ad26.COV2.S vaccine versus placebo. The chain recombines TRBV27 with TRBJ2-7; D possibly corresponds to TRBD2 (6 bases). The sequence was collected from a person aged 18-65 years who received the Ad26.COV2.S COVID-19 vaccine or a placebo. DNA for the CDR3: TGTGCCAGCAGCTGGGGGGTTTTCAACGAGCAGTACTTC. It yields the protein CASSWGVFNEQYF.